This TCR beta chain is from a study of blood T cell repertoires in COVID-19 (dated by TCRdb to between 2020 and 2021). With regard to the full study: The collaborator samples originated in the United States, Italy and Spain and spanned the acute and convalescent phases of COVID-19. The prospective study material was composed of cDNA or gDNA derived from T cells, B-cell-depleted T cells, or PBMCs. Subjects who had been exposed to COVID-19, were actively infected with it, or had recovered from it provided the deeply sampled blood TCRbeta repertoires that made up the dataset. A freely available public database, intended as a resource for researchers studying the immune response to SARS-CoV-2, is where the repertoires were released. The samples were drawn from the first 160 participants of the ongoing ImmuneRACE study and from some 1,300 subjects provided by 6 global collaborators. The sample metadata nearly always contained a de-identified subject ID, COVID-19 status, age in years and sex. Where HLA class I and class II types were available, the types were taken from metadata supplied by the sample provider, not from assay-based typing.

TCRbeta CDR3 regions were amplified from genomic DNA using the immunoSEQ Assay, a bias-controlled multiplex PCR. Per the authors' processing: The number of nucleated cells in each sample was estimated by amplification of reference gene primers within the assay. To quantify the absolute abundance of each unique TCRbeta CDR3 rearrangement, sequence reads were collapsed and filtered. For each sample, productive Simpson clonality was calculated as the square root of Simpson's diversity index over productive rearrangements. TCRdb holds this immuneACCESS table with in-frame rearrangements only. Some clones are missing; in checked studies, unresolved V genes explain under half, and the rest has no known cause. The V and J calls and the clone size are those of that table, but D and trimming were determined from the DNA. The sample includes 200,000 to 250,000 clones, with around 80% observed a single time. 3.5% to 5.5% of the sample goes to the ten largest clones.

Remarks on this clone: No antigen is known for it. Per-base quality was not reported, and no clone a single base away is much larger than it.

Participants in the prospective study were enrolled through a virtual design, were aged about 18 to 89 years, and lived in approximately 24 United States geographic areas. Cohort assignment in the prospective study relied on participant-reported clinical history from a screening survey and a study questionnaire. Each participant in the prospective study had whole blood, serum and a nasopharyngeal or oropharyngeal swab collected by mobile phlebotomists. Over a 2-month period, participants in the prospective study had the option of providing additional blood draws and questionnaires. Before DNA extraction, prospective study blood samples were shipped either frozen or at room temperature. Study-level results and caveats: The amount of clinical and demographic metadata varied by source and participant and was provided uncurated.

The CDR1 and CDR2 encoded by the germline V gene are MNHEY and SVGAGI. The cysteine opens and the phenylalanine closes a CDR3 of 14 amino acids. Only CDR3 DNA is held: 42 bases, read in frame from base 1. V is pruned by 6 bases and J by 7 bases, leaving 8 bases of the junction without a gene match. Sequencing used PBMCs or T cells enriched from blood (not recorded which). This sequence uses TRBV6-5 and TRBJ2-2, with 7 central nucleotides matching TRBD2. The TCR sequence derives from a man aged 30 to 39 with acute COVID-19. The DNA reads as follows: TGTGCCAGCAGGGCCCCCGGCGGGGGCGGGGAGCTGTTTTTT. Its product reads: CASRAPGGGGELFF.